The rows below give T cell receptor beta chains drawn from one sample of a study of cytomegalovirus exposure and HLA in healthy donors. Sequenced by immunoSEQ multiplex PCR; TCRdb stores in-frame clones only, minus some. Seen here are roughly 79,000 clones, around 74% observed once, and the top ten hold around 6.4%. Sequencing was carried out using PBMCs. These receptor sequences come from a woman between 50 and 59 years old in good health and CMV-seropositive. CDR3s include the opening cysteine and the closing phenylalanine or tryptophan. Fields, in order: clone size, J gene, V gene, D gene, CDR3 protein, CDR3 DNA. A D gene is named only where the DNA matches it firmly. For some rows the clone size is stated as once, few or many, or as a class when expanded; others skip it.

once,TRBJ1-1,TRBV9,-,CASSVTGINTEAFF,TGTGCCAGCAGTGTTACAGGGATTAACACTGAAGCTTTCTTT
-,TRBJ2-3,TRBV4-1,-,CASSQDPRNPDTQYF,TGCGCCAGCAGCCAAGATCCGCGGAACCCAGATACGCAGTATTTT
-,TRBJ2-5,TRBV28,TRBD1,CASSFGQGKETQYF,TGTGCCAGCAGTTTCGGACAGGGGAAGGAGACCCAGTACTTC
-,TRBJ2-3,TRBV27,-,CASSTGLPGGDTQYF,TGTGCCAGCAGTACAGGGTTACCGGGTGGAGATACGCAGTATTTT
-,TRBJ1-1,TRBV5-1,-,CASSLGQVALNTEAFF,TGCGCCAGCAGCTTGGGGCAGGTCGCCTTGAACACTGAAGCTTTCTTT
-,TRBJ2-1,TRBV5-4,TRBD2,CASSLVTSGSYNEQFF,TGTGCCAGCAGCTTGGTGACTAGCGGGAGTTACAATGAGCAGTTCTTC
-,TRBJ1-1,TRBV27,-,CASSLSVRVSTEAFF,TGTGCCAGCAGTTTATCGGTCAGGGTTAGCACTGAAGCTTTCTTT
-,TRBJ1-1,TRBV10-3,-,CAISAGMNTEAFF,TGTGCCATCAGTGCGGGGATGAACACTGAAGCTTTCTTT
-,TRBJ2-7,TRBV13,-,CASSVGTVTYEQYF,TGTGCCAGCAGCGTCGGGACTGTCACCTACGAGCAGTACTTC
-,TRBJ2-7,TRBV30,-,CASSPGPHSYEQYF,TGTGCCTCCTCGCCAGGCCCCCACTCTTACGAGCAGTACTTC
-,TRBJ2-7,TRBV4-1,TRBD2,CASSRPGGSYEQYF,TGCGCCAGCAGCCGCCCGGGAGGATCCTACGAGCAGTACTTC
once,TRBJ2-1,TRBV19,TRBD2,CASSRLAGDDEQFF,TGTGCCAGTAGTCGACTAGCGGGAGACGATGAGCAGTTCTTC
-,TRBJ1-2,TRBV2,-,CASSLETNYGYTF,TGTGCCAGCAGTTTAGAGACAAACTATGGCTACACCTTC
many,TRBJ2-7,TRBV10-2,TRBD2,CASSEALALSYEQYF,TGCGCCAGCAGTGAGGCACTAGCGCTCTCCTACGAGCAGTACTTC
-,TRBJ2-1,TRBV7-2,-,CASSSPGQQRHNEQFF,TGTGCCAGCAGCTCACCCGGGCAGCAGCGGCACAATGAGCAGTTCTTC